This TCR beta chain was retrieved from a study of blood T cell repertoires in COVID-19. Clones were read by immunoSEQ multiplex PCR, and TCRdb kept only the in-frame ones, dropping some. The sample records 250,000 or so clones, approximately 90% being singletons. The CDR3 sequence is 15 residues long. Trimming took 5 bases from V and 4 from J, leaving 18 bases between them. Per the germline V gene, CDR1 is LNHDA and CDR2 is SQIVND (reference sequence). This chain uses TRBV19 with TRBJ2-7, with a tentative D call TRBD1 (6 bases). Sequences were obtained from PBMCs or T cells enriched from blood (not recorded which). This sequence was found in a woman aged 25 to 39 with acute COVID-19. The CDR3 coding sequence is TGTGCCAGTAGTTGGGACCCAGGGGCGGCTTACGAGCAGTACTTC. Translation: CASSWDPGAAYEQYF.